Sequencing of this T cell receptor (beta chain) was carried out in a study of blood T cell repertoires in COVID-19 (dated by TCRdb to 2019 to 2021). A note on the overall study: The collaborator samples originated in the United States, Italy and Spain and spanned the acute and convalescent phases of COVID-19. Where available, HLA class I and class II types were obtained from metadata supplied by the sample provider rather than from assay-based typing. The repertoires were made available in a free public database intended to serve as a resource for research on the immune response to SARS-CoV-2. The prospective study material was composed of cDNA or gDNA derived from T cells, B-cell-depleted T cells, or PBMCs. Sample metadata almost always included a de-identified subject ID, COVID-19 status, age in years and sex. The samples were drawn from two sources: the first 160 participants of the ongoing ImmuneRACE study, and 1,200 or so subjects contributed by 6 global collaborators. Deeply sampled blood TCRbeta repertoires from subjects exposed to, actively infected with, or recovered from COVID-19 were included in the dataset. Broader findings and caveats from the paper: The amount of clinical and demographic metadata varied by source and participant and was provided uncurated.

There are a few counts of this clone. The antigen this receptor binds is unknown. Nothing much larger sits one base from this clone, and base qualities are not available. CDR1 and CDR2, looked up from the germline V gene, are SGHTA and FQGNSA. Cut back by 8 bases and 10 bases, the V and J ends lie 25 bases apart. The CDR3 holds 15 amino acids from the cysteine to the phenylalanine. The DNA shown is the 45-base CDR3, in frame from base 1. TCRbeta CDR3 regions were amplified from genomic DNA using the immunoSEQ Assay, a bias-controlled multiplex PCR. In the paper's pipeline: Within the assay, amplification of reference gene primers was used to estimate how many nucleated cells each sample contained. Sequence reads were collapsed and filtered to measure the absolute abundance of every unique TCRbeta CDR3 rearrangement. For each sample, productive Simpson clonality was calculated by taking the square root of Simpson's diversity index across productive rearrangements. The source is immuneACCESS, and TCRdb retained only in-frame sequences with V and J called. Part of the clones is not carried over; for the studies checked, unresolved V genes explain less than half of this, and the remainder is unexplained. Clone size and the V and J calls come from that table; the DNA yielded D and trimming. The sample includes 100,000 to 150,000 clones, with around 86% observed a single time. The top ten hold roughly an eighth of the sample.

At one collaborating source in Seattle, patients were enrolled during active infection and were followed longitudinally through the course of disease. Each collaborating institution followed its own protocols to collect whole blood in K2EDTA tubes. For TCRbeta analysis, collaborator samples were shipped as frozen whole blood, as isolated PBMCs, or as DNA extracted from either sample type. The chain joins TRBV7-2 to TRBJ2-3; TRBD2 is a weak D gene call, 6 bases matching. The receptor's source is a woman aged 70-85 years with COVID-19, enrolled during active disease. The sample consisted of peripheral blood. The nucleotide sequence reads TGTGCCAGCGGCGGAGGGGCAGGTGTATTTGACTCGCAGTATTTT. It specifies CASGGGAGVFDSQYF. The CDR3, completed at both ends by the reference TRBV7-2 and TRBJ2-3 genes, gives the full variable domain GAGVSQSPSNKVTEKGKDVELRCDPISGHTALYWYRQSLGQGLEFLIYFQGNSAPDKSGLPSDRFSAERTGGSVSTLTIQRTQQEDSAVYLCASGGGAGVFDSQYFGPGTRLTVL.